This T cell receptor (beta chain) was recovered during a study of T cells in Graves' hyperthyroidism and ophthalmopathy. This clonotype was seen only a few times. Ophthalmopathy patients had Clinical Activity Score at least 3, NOSPECS grade at least 4, duration under 3 months. Not enrolled were patients with uncontrolled infection, other autoimmune disease, pregnancy or lactation. Germline V CDR1 and CDR2: SEHNR, FQNEAQ (reference sequence). This CDR3 is built from 15 residues. Between the trimmed V and J ends, which lost 5 bases and 1 base, there was a span of 12 bases. Amplified TCR beta CDR3 regions derived from RNA transcripts. The HTBI primer set was used in a first-round RT-PCR of the TCR CDR3. TCRdb itself ran the multiplex PCR reads through MiXCR, one entry per CDR3 protein. The sample records approximately 380,000 distinct CDR3 sequences, 11% to 15% being singletons.

This chain connects TRBV7-9 to TRBJ1-5, with no clear D. The specimen sequenced was blood. The sequence was collected from a man between 50 and 59 years old with Graves' ophthalmopathy. The CDR3 region is CASSPDGSSNQPQHF. CDR3 sequence (DNA): TGTGCCAGCAGCCCCGACGGGAGCAGCAATCAGCCCCAGCATTTT.